These 14 T cell receptor beta chains came from one sample sequenced in a study of shared clonotypes between healthy human individuals. Naive CD8 cells lacked CD45RO, underwent positive selection for CCR7 and left out terminally differentiated effector memory CD45RA+ cells. Assay: immunoSEQ multiplex PCR; the TCRdb copy retains only in-frame clones and omits some. The data hold fewer than 850,000 clones, with 96% observed a single time. The material sequenced was naive CD8+ T cells sorted from blood. These receptors all stem from a man in his thirties or forties in good health.

This chain joins TRBV4-1 and TRBJ2-7; D is perhaps TRBD1 or TRBD2 (6 bases each). V was cut by 4 bases and J by 2 bases, with 18 bases left in between. CDR3 length equals 16 residues. CDR1 and CDR2 (germline): MGHRA, YSYEKL. Here the CDR3 reads CASSPPGAGLTYEQYF. DNA of the CDR3: TGCGCCAGCAGCCCCCCGGGGGCAGGCTTAACCTACGAGCAGTACTTC.

The chain carries TRBV6-4 and TRBJ2-5; 10 bases are shared with TRBD2. CDR3 length: 16 residues. Germline CDR1 and CDR2: MRHNA and SNTAGT. Trimming at V came to 0 bases and at J to 4 bases, leaving 5 bases not matched to a gene. This chain's CDR3 is CASSDSTAGGRETQYF. CDR3 DNA sequence: TGTGCCAGCAGTGACTCGACAGCGGGAGGGCGAGAGACCCAGTACTTC.

This chain joins TRBV6-4 and TRBJ2-1; 8 nucleotides agree with TRBD1. J lost 2 bases, V lost 2 bases, and 5 bases had no gene match. CDR3 length: 16 residues. CDR1 MRHNA and CDR2 SNTAGT come from the germline V gene. The CDR3: CASSDQWTGTYNEQFF. The CDR3, as DNA: TGTGCCAGCAGTGACCAATGGACAGGGACCTACAATGAGCAGTTCTTC.

The chain combines TRBV5-1 with TRBJ1-5, with 8 bases that match TRBD1. Germline CDR1 SGHRS, CDR2 YFSETQ. V shed 4 bases and J 4 bases; nucleotides not matched to a gene: 7. The length of the CDR3 is 15 residues. In DNA, the CDR3 is TGCGCCAGCAGCCCGTGGACAGGGCCGAATCAGCCCCAGCATTTT. As protein: CASSPWTGPNQPQHF.

The chain combines TRBV7-6 with TRBJ1-1, with D perhaps TRBD1 (6 bases). The CDR3 is made up of 14 amino acids. CDR1 is SGHVS and CDR2 is FNYEAQ in the germline V gene. V dropped 5 bases and J dropped 5 bases, with 15 bases sitting between them. CDR3: CASSPGAIGTEAFF. The DNA of the CDR3 is TGTGCCAGCAGCCCAGGGGCAATAGGTACTGAAGCTTTCTTT.

With regard to this clone: The same CDR3 can be traced to other DNA sequences in this sample. The chain employs TRBV7-9 and TRBJ2-7, with 8 bases identical to TRBD2. V lost 3 bases to trimming and J lost 3 bases; unmatched junction nucleotides: 4. Germline CDR1 SEHNR, CDR2 FQNEAQ (reference sequence). The CDR3 length is 14 residues. CDR3 region: CASSLGGTSYEQYF. The CDR3 DNA follows: TGTGCCAGCAGCTTGGGGGGGACTAGCTACGAGCAGTACTTC.

V is TRBV10-3 and J is TRBJ1-2; 8 bases line up with TRBD1. CDR1 is ENHRY and CDR2 is SYGVKD in the germline V gene. V lost 3 bases, J lost 7 bases, and 4 bases stayed unmatched. CDR3 length: 13 amino acids. DNA of the CDR3: TGTGCCATCAGTGACTCGACAGGGGTTGGCTACACCTTC. Translating it yields CAISDSTGVGYTF.

The chain couples TRBV29-1 to TRBJ1-2; D might be TRBD1 (5 bases). The CDR3 has 14 residues. Germline CDR1 and CDR2: SQVTM and ANQGSEA. Trimming shortened V by 8 bases and J by 0 bases, and 16 bases separated the two germline ends. Written as DNA, the CDR3 is TGCAGCTCGGAACGTCGGGGCACTAACTATGGCTACACCTTC. Translating gives CSSERRGTNYGYTF.

The V call is TRBV29-1, the J call TRBJ2-7; 9 bases fit TRBD2. The CDR3 totals 15 residues. Germline trimming cut 4 bases from V and 2 bases from J; bases unmatched to any gene: 9. From germline, CDR1 is SQVTM and CDR2 ANQGSEA. The CDR3 is CSVGGGASGTYEQYF. The CDR3 nucleotides are TGCAGCGTTGGAGGGGGGGCTAGCGGGACCTACGAGCAGTACTTC.

The rearrangement joins TRBV2 to TRBJ2-7; D is tentatively TRBD1 or TRBD2 (5 bases each). CDR3 size: 16 residues. The germline CDR1 and CDR2 sequences are SNHLY and FYNNEI. Trimming stripped 5 bases from V and 2 bases from J, with 19 bases between. For the CDR3, the DNA is TGTGCCAGCAGTCAAGATCCGGGACGAAACCCCTACGAGCAGTACTTC. Protein product: CASSQDPGRNPYEQYF.

This chain joins TRBV29-1 and TRBJ2-5, with 13 nucleotides matching TRBD2. Germline V gives CDR1 SQVTM, CDR2 ANQGSEA. This CDR3 spans 17 amino acids. V lost 3 bases to trimming and J lost 2 bases; unmatched junction nucleotides: 9. CDR3 amino acids: CSVDDTTSGRTQETQYF. The CDR3, as DNA: TGCAGCGTTGATGACACGACTAGCGGGAGGACTCAAGAGACCCAGTACTTC.

The gene calls are TRBV12-1 and TRBJ2-3; TRBD1 reflects the table's D call only, with no check against the DNA. TRBV12-1 is a known pseudogene. This CDR3 contains 15 residues. This CDR3 is CASSPRTASTDTQYF. The CDR3 nucleotides read TGTGCCAGCAGTCCTAGGACAGCCTCCACAGATACGCAGTATTTT.

This chain connects TRBV4-1 to TRBJ2-2, with TRBD2 matching over 11 bases. The CDR3 consists of 21 residues. Looked up from germline, CDR1 is MGHRA and CDR2 is YSYEKL. Germline trimming cut 0 bases from V and 2 bases from J; bases unmatched to any gene: 14. This CDR3 is CASSQDVAGLAGAANTGELFF. CDR3 nucleotide sequence: TGCGCCAGCAGCCAAGATGTGGCCGGACTAGCGGGCGCCGCAAACACCGGGGAGCTGTTTTTT.

The chain employs TRBV18 and TRBJ2-4; D may be TRBD1 or TRBD2 (7 bases each). The CDR3 is 17 residues long. The germline CDR1 and CDR2 sequences are KGHSH and LQKENI. The V and J ends lost 0 bases and 1 base respectively, with 13 bases between them. The CDR3 loop reads CASSPPRGGMAKNIQYF. In nucleotides, the CDR3 is TGTGCCAGCTCACCACCCAGGGGGGGTATGGCCAAAAACATTCAGTACTTC.